Shown below are 10 T cell receptor beta chains from a single sample sequenced in a study of cytomegalovirus exposure and HLA in healthy donors. Sequencing used immunoSEQ multiplex PCR; TCRdb keeps in-frame clones, though not all of them. The sample lists 250,000 to 300,000 clones; around 90% were seen once. Material for sequencing was PBMCs. The receptors shown here come from a woman aged 18-29 years in good health and CMV-seronegative.

V gene TRBV10-2 combines with J gene TRBJ2-7, with TRBD1 identical over 12 bases. The junction had 4 bases not matched to a gene; V was cut back by 2 bases and J by 5 bases. CDR1 and CDR2 (germline): WSHSY, SAAADI. This CDR3 contains 15 residues. Here the CDR3 DNA reads TGCGCCAGCAGTGAGGGGGACAGGGGGCGCAACGAGCAGTACTTC. Its protein product is CASSEGDRGRNEQYF.

With regard to this clone: At one boundary the junction diverges from the germline segment, which might be a read error. The gene calls are TRBV7-7 and TRBJ2-3; 7 nucleotides agree with TRBD2. This CDR3 has 16 amino acids. Germline values: CDR1 SSHAT, CDR2 FNYEAQ (reference sequence). The CDR3 protein is CASSLGRAGDLNTQYF. The DNA of the CDR3 is TGTGCTAGCAGCTTAGGTCGCGCGGGGGACCTTAATACGCAGTATTTT.

The chain couples TRBV6-5 to TRBJ2-1; the match to TRBD2 covers 7 bases. With 2 bases clipped from V and 15 bases from J, the junction kept 19 bases outside the gene matches. The CDR3 runs 16 residues. Germline V gives CDR1 MNHEY, CDR2 SVGAGI. The CDR3: CASSYRYRLSGVPLFF. In nucleotides, the CDR3 is TGTGCCAGCAGTTACCGATACCGCTTAAGCGGGGTCCCGTTGTTCTTC.

The chain employs TRBV6-1 and TRBJ2-3; unclear D gene. Germline CDR1 is MNHNS and CDR2 is SASEGT. This CDR3 contains 16 residues. Trimming removed 4 bases from V and 6 bases from J, with 20 bases in between. The CDR3 sequence is CASSGSTTRQHDTQYF. CDR3 coding DNA: TGTGCCAGCAGTGGGTCCACGACACGCCAGCACGATACGCAGTATTTT.

The J gene is TRBJ1-2, the V gene TRBV27, with TRBD1 identical over 7 bases. The CDR3 runs to 17 residues. Germline CDR1 reads MNHEY; CDR2 reads SMNVEV (reference sequence). Losses at the gene ends were 2 bases for V and 1 base for J; bases not matched to a gene: 10. The CDR3, as DNA: TGTGCCAGCAGTTTAACCATCCGAGGACAGGTTAACTATGGCTACACCTTC. This encodes CASSLTIRGQVNYGYTF.

This chain links TRBV5-1 with TRBJ1-2; 9 bases line up with TRBD1. Germline CDR1 reads SGHRS; CDR2 reads YFSETQ. The CDR3 totals 15 residues. Losses at the gene ends were 0 bases for V and 5 bases for J; bases not matched to a gene: 5. The CDR3 region is CASSLADRGVYGYTF. For the CDR3, the DNA is TGCGCCAGCAGCTTGGCTGACAGGGGGGTGTATGGCTACACCTTC. Filled out from reference TRBV5-1 and TRBJ1-2, the complete variable domain reads KAGVTQTPRYLIKTRGQQVTLSCSPISGHRSVSWYQQTPGQGLQFLFEYFSETQRNKGNFPGRFSGRQFSNSRSEMNVSTLELGDSALYLCASSLADRGVYGYTFGSGTRLTVV.

The V call is TRBV19, the J call TRBJ2-2, with unresolved D. This CDR3 region has 14 residues. Germline assignment: CDR1 LNHDA and CDR2 SQIVND (reference sequence). Trimming left V 3 bases short and J 1 base short, with 6 bases between. The CDR3 bases are TGTGCCAGTAGTATTTCGAGGAACACCGGGGAGCTGTTTTTT. Amino acid sequence: CASSISRNTGELFF.

This chain joins TRBV6-5 and TRBJ2-6; possible D gene TRBD1, 5 bases. The V gene's germline CDR1 is MNHEY and CDR2 SVGAGI. Trimming stripped 6 bases from V and 0 bases from J, with 9 bases between. The CDR3 covers 15 residues. The CDR3 DNA reads TGTGCCAGCAGACAGGTATTCTCTGGGGCCAACGTCCTGACTTTC. It codes for CASRQVFSGANVLTF.

The CDR3 DNA reads as TGCGCCAGCCTGAACCCGGGACAGGACACCGGGGAGCTGTTTTTT. It codes for CASLNPGQDTGELFF. The chain recombines TRBV5-1 with TRBJ2-2; the match to TRBD1 covers 8 bases. Germline V gene sequence: CDR1 SGHRS, CDR2 YFSETQ. There are 15 residues in the CDR3. Trimming removed 7 bases from V and 3 bases from J; junction bases left unmatched: 8.

This clone showed up just once. The chain has TRBV7-9 and TRBJ1-2; D uncertain. The CDR3 length is 15 residues. V dropped 4 bases and J dropped 2 bases, with 14 bases sitting between them. Germline V gene sequence: CDR1 SEHNR, CDR2 FQNEAQ (reference sequence). The CDR3 coding sequence is TGTGCCAGCAGCTGGGCCCACGGCAGCAACTATGGCTACACCTTC. Encoded protein: CASSWAHGSNYGYTF. The full variable domain, completed using reference TRBV7-9 and TRBJ1-2, is DTGVSQNPRHKITKRGQNVTFRCDPISEHNRLYWYRQTLGQGPEFLTYFQNEAQLEKSRLLSDRFSAERPKGSFSTLEIQRTEQGDSAMYLCASSWAHGSNYGYTFGSGTRLTVV.